These 9 T cell receptor beta chains share one sample of origin, sequenced in a study of blood T cell repertoires in COVID-19. Generated by immunoSEQ multiplex PCR, the TCRdb table keeps only in-frame clones and is missing some. The profile covers some 100,000 clones, with 75% to 90% appearing a single time and 19% taken by the ten largest. Material: peripheral blood. The receptor set was obtained from a human donor with acute or convalescent COVID-19. The donor label of this sample is uncertain.

The genes are TRBV7-2 and TRBJ2-5; 8 bases match TRBD2. The CDR3 has 15 residues. Germline-derived CDR1 and CDR2 are SGHTA and FQGNSA. J was trimmed by 7 bases and V by 0 bases; bases with no gene match: 7. CDR3 sequence reads: CASSLAGSGVGTQYF. The DNA for the CDR3 is TGTGCCAGCAGCTTAGCGGGTAGCGGGGTCGGGACCCAGTACTTC.

The count of this clone is one. The genes are TRBV5-4 and TRBJ2-1, with a weak D call TRBD2 (6 bases). The germline V gene has CDR1 SGHNT and CDR2 YYREEE (reference sequence). V dropped 1 base and J dropped 1 base, with 9 bases sitting between them. The CDR3 has 15 residues. CDR3 DNA sequence: TGTGCCAGCAGCTTGATCGCGGGGTCCTACAATGAGCAGTTCTTC. It encodes CASSLIAGSYNEQFF. The full variable domain, rest sourced from reference TRBV5-4 and TRBJ2-1, is ETGVTQSPTHLIKTRGQQVTLRCSSQSGHNTVSWYQQALGQGPQFIFQYYREEENGRGNFPPRFSGLQFPNYSSELNVNALELDDSALYLCASSLIAGSYNEQFFGPGTRLTVL.

The gene calls are TRBV24-1 and TRBJ2-1; 11 nucleotides match TRBD1. The V gene's germline CDR1 is KGHDR and CDR2 SFDVKD. The CDR3 is 18 amino acids. The junction had 10 bases not matched to a gene; V was cut back by 5 bases and J by 2 bases. The DNA for the CDR3 is TGTGCCACCAGTGCCCCCGCGGGGGGACAGGGGGCCTACAATGAGCAGTTCTTC. Amino acids: CATSAPAGGQGAYNEQFF.

The V call is TRBV3-1 (or the pseudogene TRBV3-2), the J call TRBJ1-2; 7 bases fit TRBD1. Germline-derived CDR1 and CDR2 are LGHDT and YNNKEL (reference sequence). The CDR3 sequence is 15 residues long. V was clipped by 3 bases and J by 0 bases; unmatched bases: 4. The CDR3 protein is CASSQRGQTNYGYTF. The CDR3 coding sequence is TGTGCCAGCAGCCAGCGGGGACAGACTAACTATGGCTACACCTTC.

The chain combines TRBV3-1 (or the pseudogene TRBV3-2) with TRBJ2-1, with 13 bases fitting TRBD2. The junction had 4 bases not matched to a gene; V was cut back by 0 bases and J by 2 bases. CDR3 length: 18 residues. The V gene's germline CDR1 is LGHDT and CDR2 YNNKEL (reference sequence). The CDR3 DNA follows: TGTGCCAGCAGCCAAGATCTGACTAGCGGGAGGACCTACAATGAGCAGTTCTTC. It is translated as CASSQDLTSGRTYNEQFF.

The chain employs TRBV4-2 and TRBJ2-1; the match to TRBD1 covers 7 bases. The CDR3 has 16 amino acids. Germline CDR1 LGHNA, CDR2 YNFKEQ. Trimming took 0 bases from V and 6 from J; bases not matched to a gene: 8. The CDR3 DNA is TGTGCCAGCAGCCAAGATACGACAGGGTATGGCAATGAGCAGTTCTTC. Protein sequence: CASSQDTTGYGNEQFF.

This chain uses TRBV10-3 with TRBJ2-7, with D maybe TRBD1 (5 bases). The V and J ends lost 2 bases and 0 bases respectively, with 5 bases between them. Germline V lookup: CDR1 ENHRY, CDR2 SYGVKD. The CDR3 is made up of 13 amino acids. In DNA form, the CDR3 reads TGTGCCATCAGTGAGGACAGCTCCTACGAGCAGTACTTC. It is translated as CAISEDSSYEQYF.

The chain has TRBV18 and TRBJ1-4, with D hard to call. The CDR3 loop spans 13 amino acids. CDR1 KGHSH and CDR2 LQKENI come from the germline V gene. V lost 5 bases, J lost 5 bases, and 9 bases lay in between. CDR3 bases: TGTGCCAGCTCAAGAGGGCAAAATGAAAAACTGTTTTTT. Translation gives CASSRGQNEKLFF. Together with reference TRBV18 and TRBJ1-4, the CDR3 gives the full variable domain: NAGVMQNPRHLVRRRGQEARLRCSPMKGHSHVYWYRQLPEEGLKFMVYLQKENIIDESGMPKERFSAEFPKEGPSILRIQQVVRGDSAAYFCASSRGQNEKLFFGSGTQLSVL.

The chain links TRBV5-6 to TRBJ2-1; 8 positions agree with TRBD2. The CDR3 is made up of 16 amino acids. Per germline, CDR1 SGHDT and CDR2 YYEEEE. With 1 base clipped from V and 3 bases from J, the junction kept 6 bases outside the gene matches. The CDR3 protein is CASSLLIGGVYNEQFF. As DNA, the CDR3 is TGTGCCAGCAGCTTGCTTATCGGGGGGGTCTACAATGAGCAGTTCTTC.